Listed below are T cell receptor beta chains from one sample, sequenced in a study of blood T cells in healthy people across ages. TCRdb re-derived calls from the 5' RACE reads in MiXCR, one entry per CDR3 protein. The repertoire holds fewer than 900,000 distinct CDR3 sequences, with around 36% as singletons. Source material: blood. The receptors originated from a young man in good health. The CDR3 runs from the conserved cysteine through the conserved F or W. D genes are given only for firm matches. Where a row states a size, it is once, few, many or the class of an expanded clone; other rows omit it.

clone_size j_call d_call v_call cdr3_aa cdr3_nt
- TRBJ2-5 TRBD2 TRBV27 CASSPTSGGIGSIETQYF TGTGCCAGCAGTCCCACTAGCGGGGGGATTGGGTCCATAGAGACCCAGTACTTC
few TRBJ2-7 TRBD2 TRBV2 CASREMGGGADHYEQYF TGTGCCAGCAGAGAAATGGGCGGGGGGGCCGATCACTACGAGCAGTACTTC
- TRBJ2-3 - TRBV7-2 CASSRTGRRGTDTQYF TGTGCCAGCAGCCGCACGGGGCGAAGGGGCACAGATACGCAGTATTTT
- TRBJ2-7 - TRBV4-2 CASSRSARPGTSSYEQYF TGTGCCAGCAGCCGCTCAGCCCGTCCCGGGACAAGCTCCTACGAGCAGTACTTC
few TRBJ2-3 - TRBV4-2 CASSQDTGIRLESTDTQYF TGTGCCAGCAGCCAAGATACAGGAATACGACTAGAGAGCACAGATACGCAGTATTTT
few TRBJ2-3 - TRBV7-9 CASSSTSQSTDTQYF TGTGCCAGCAGCTCAACGAGCCAGAGCACAGATACGCAGTATTTT
many TRBJ1-2 TRBD1 TRBV12-3/TRBV12-4 CASSLYTGTGHYGYTF TGTGCCAGCAGTTTATATACCGGGACAGGGCACTATGGCTACACCTTC
many TRBJ2-1 - TRBV7-2 CASSDYNEQFF TGTGCCAGCAGCGATTACAATGAGCAGTTCTTC
- TRBJ2-7 - TRBV20-1 CSATRVGSFPYEQYF TGCAGTGCTACTAGAGTGGGTAGCTTCCCCTACGAGCAGTACTTC
- TRBJ1-6 - TRBV3-1 CASKSTANSPLHF TGTGCCAGCAAATCGACAGCAAATTCACCCCTCCACTTT
many TRBJ1-2 - TRBV4-3 CASSHAGGGYGYTF TGCGCCAGCAGCCATGCCGGGGGTGGATATGGCTACACCTTC
many TRBJ1-2 - TRBV5-1 CASSLSTGLYGYTF TGCGCCAGCAGCCTCTCAACGGGTCTCTATGGCTACACCTTC
- TRBJ2-3 - TRBV4-1 CASSQVGGTSLDTQYF TGCGCCAGCAGCCAAGTAGGGGGGACCTCCCTAGATACGCAGTATTTT
many TRBJ2-3 - TRBV9 CASSVDTDTQYF TGTGCCAGCAGCGTAGACACAGATACGCAGTATTTT
many TRBJ2-3 - TRBV12-3/TRBV12-4 CASSSSDTQYF TGTGCCAGCAGCAGCTCGGATACGCAGTATTTT
- TRBJ2-5 - TRBV7-2 CASKHSHNEQYF TGTGCCAGTAAGCACTCCCACAATGAGCAGTACTTC
once TRBJ2-3 - TRBV3-1 CASSLNGGDTQYF TGTGCCAGCAGCCTCAATGGGGGGGATACGCAGTATTTT
few TRBJ2-7 - TRBV4-2 CASSPRGTLNYEQYF TGTGCCAGCAGCCCCCGAGGGACTCTCAACTACGAGCAGTACTTC
- TRBJ2-1 - TRBV4-3 CASSQDTYEQFF TGCGCCAGCAGCCAAGATACGTATGAGCAGTTCTTC
few TRBJ2-5 - TRBV6-2/TRBV6-3 CASSQINWAGEETQYF TGTGCCAGCAGCCAAATCAATTGGGCGGGTGAAGAGACCCAGTACTTC
many TRBJ2-7 - TRBV7-9 CASSSGTESYEQYF TGTGCCAGCAGCTCCGGGACGGAATCCTACGAGCAGTACTTC
- TRBJ2-2 - TRBV5-1 CASSLVVGPVLNTGELFF TGCGCCAGCAGCTTGGTGGTAGGGCCGGTCCTGAACACCGGGGAGCTGTTTTTT